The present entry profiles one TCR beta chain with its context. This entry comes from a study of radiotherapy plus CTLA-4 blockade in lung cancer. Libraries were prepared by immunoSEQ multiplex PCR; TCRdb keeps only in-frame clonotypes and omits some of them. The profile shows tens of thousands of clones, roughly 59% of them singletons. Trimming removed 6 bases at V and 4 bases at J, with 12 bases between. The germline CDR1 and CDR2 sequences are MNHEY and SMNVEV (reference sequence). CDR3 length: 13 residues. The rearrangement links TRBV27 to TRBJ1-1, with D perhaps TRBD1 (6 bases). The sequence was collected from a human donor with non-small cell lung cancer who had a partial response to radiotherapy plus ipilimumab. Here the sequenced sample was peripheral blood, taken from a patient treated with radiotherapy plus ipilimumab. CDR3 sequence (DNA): TGTGCCAGCAGGAAGCAGGGGAGCACTGAAGCTTTCTTT. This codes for CASRKQGSTEAFF.